This T cell receptor beta chain was captured by sequencing in a study of OX40 agonist ivuxolimab in advanced cancers. Turning to the study itself: Ivuxolimab doses were 0.01, 0.1, 0.3, 1.5, 3 or 10 mg/kg every 2 weeks. Study-wide results and caveats: Expansion of clones was among the lowest in partial responders at 0.1-3.0 mg/kg.

In the case of this clone: The antigen is unknown.

Germline loops: CDR1 SGHAT, CDR2 FQNNGV. The CDR3 sequence is 17 residues long. The V and J ends lost 3 bases and 6 bases respectively, with 18 bases between them. Profiling relied on immunoSEQ multiplex PCR, and the TCRdb table lists in-frame clones only, not all of them. The sample shows 65,000 to 80,000 clones, approximately 80% of them seen only once. V usage is TRBV11-2 and J usage is TRBJ1-6, with D perhaps matching TRBD1 (5 bases). The starting material was CD4+ or CD8+ T cells sorted from blood, obtained in a trial of the OX40 agonist ivuxolimab. This receptor was identified in an adult with an advanced solid tumor such as melanoma, head and neck, liver or kidney cancer. The CDR3 DNA reads as TGTGCCAGCAGCTTGGGAGGCTGGCAGGGAAGTAATTCACCCCTCCACTTT. Amino acid sequence: CASSLGGWQGSNSPLHF.